Presented here are 19 T cell receptor beta chains from one specimen sequenced in a study of blood T cell repertoires in COVID-19. Sequencing was performed with immunoSEQ multiplex PCR; in TCRdb, only in-frame clones are kept and a portion is missing. The profile shows about 300,000 clones, 75% to 90% of them singletons. The sequenced material came from PBMCs or T cells enriched from blood (not recorded which). All receptors come from a woman aged 40-49 years who had recovered from COVID-19.

The rearrangement uses TRBV6-5 and TRBJ1-5; weak D call: TRBD1 (6 bases). Looked up from germline, CDR1 is MNHEY and CDR2 is SVGAGI. Trimming took 7 bases from V and 1 from J, leaving 8 bases between them. CDR3 size: 13 residues. DNA of the CDR3: TGTGCCAGCAACAGGGTCAGCAATCAGCCCCAGCATTTT. Translation gives CASNRVSNQPQHF.

J is TRBJ2-3 and V is TRBV4-2; TRBD2 matches 7 bases. CDR3 length: 15 residues. J gave up 2 bases and V 6 bases, and 8 bases lay outside the gene matches. Germline V CDR1 and CDR2: LGHNA, YNFKEQ. Here the CDR3 reads CASRWAGDSTDTQYF. DNA for the CDR3: TGTGCCAGCAGATGGGCGGGGGATTCCACAGATACGCAGTATTTT.

The rearrangement links TRBV18 to TRBJ1-6, with TRBD1 as a possible D gene (6 bases). Germline V gene lookup returns CDR1 KGHSH and CDR2 LQKENI. Trimming removed 3 bases from V and 8 bases from J, with 14 bases in between. The CDR3 extends over 15 amino acids. Here the CDR3 reads CASSPSGVSDSPLHF. CDR3 nucleotide sequence: TGTGCCAGCTCACCCTCAGGGGTCTCCGATTCACCCCTCCACTTT.

V is TRBV19 and J is TRBJ1-1, with 12 bases that match TRBD1. Unmatched junction bases numbered 7, after V lost 5 bases and J lost 3 bases. Germline CDR1 reads LNHDA; CDR2 reads SQIVND (reference sequence). The CDR3 contains 16 residues. This CDR3 is CASSRRDRGRHTEAFF. CDR3 bases: TGTGCCAGTAGTCGCCGGGACAGGGGGCGGCACACTGAAGCTTTCTTT.

The V gene is TRBV2, the J gene TRBJ1-5, with 8 nucleotides matching TRBD1. In germline, CDR1 is SNHLY, CDR2 FYNNEI. The J segment lost 1 base and the V segment lost 5 bases, leaving 4 bases of the junction unmatched. The CDR3 totals 15 residues. CDR3 in DNA: TGTGCCAGCAGTTATGACAGGGGAAGCAATCAGCCCCAGCATTTT. Its protein product is CASSYDRGSNQPQHF.

This chain connects TRBV7-2 to TRBJ2-2, with 7 positions matching TRBD1. With V trimmed by 5 bases and J by 1 base, 10 bases remained unmatched. Germline V gives CDR1 SGHTA, CDR2 FQGNSA. The CDR3 runs 17 residues. CDR3 region: CASSETGTRRNTGELFF. The CDR3 nucleotides are TGTGCCAGCAGCGAGACAGGGACACGTCGGAACACCGGGGAGCTGTTTTTT.

This clone was seen a single time. The chain has TRBV2 and TRBJ2-3; a possible D gene is TRBD2 (5 bases). Trimming removed 7 bases at V and 5 bases at J, with 19 bases between. Germline CDR1 is SNHLY and CDR2 is FYNNEI. The CDR3 length is 15 residues. CDR3 sequence (DNA): TGTGCCAGCATGGTACTAGGTTCATCTGTAGATACGCAGTATTTT. Its protein is CASMVLGSSVDTQYF. Complete variable domain (other parts from reference TRBV2 and TRBJ2-3): EPEVTQTPSHQVTQMGQEVILRCVPISNHLYFYWYRQILGQKVEFLVSFYNNEISEKSEIFDDQFSVERPDGSNFTLKIRSTKLEDSAMYFCASMVLGSSVDTQYFGPGTRLTVL.

The DNA for the CDR3 is TGTGCCAGCAGCTTAAAACCAGGAACAGATACGCAGTATTTT. Protein product: CASSLKPGTDTQYF. This chain links TRBV7-9 with TRBJ2-3; D call uncertain. The CDR3 is 14 residues long. Trimming stripped 2 bases from V and 3 bases from J, with 9 bases between. The germline gives CDR1 SEHNR, CDR2 FQNEAQ (reference sequence).

The V gene is TRBV18, the J gene TRBJ1-1, with TRBD1 as a possible D gene (6 bases). V lost 6 bases and J 6 bases, leaving 11 bases between the germline ends. This CDR3 region has 12 residues. Germline loops: CDR1 KGHSH, CDR2 LQKENI. The CDR3 coding sequence is TGTGCCAGCTCTGGAACAGGGTCTGAAGCTTTCTTT. Protein sequence: CASSGTGSEAFF.

This chain joins TRBV25-1 and TRBJ1-2; 11 bases align to TRBD1. The germline V gene encodes CDR1 MGHDK and CDR2 SYGVNS. This CDR3 is built from 15 residues. J gave up 8 bases and V 2 bases, and 7 bases lay outside the gene matches. CDR3 loop: CASSEGGQGVRGYTF. The CDR3 DNA reads TGTGCCAGCAGTGAAGGGGGACAGGGGGTTAGGGGCTACACCTTC.

This clone has just a few counts. This sequence joins TRBV3-1 (or the pseudogene TRBV3-2) and TRBJ2-2; 11 positions match TRBD2. The germline V gene has CDR1 LGHDT and CDR2 YNNKEL (reference sequence). The length of the CDR3 is 16 residues. V lost 4 bases and J lost 1; bases outside the gene matches: 2. The CDR3 spells CASSLGLAGNTGELFF. The CDR3 DNA is TGTGCCAGCAGCCTCGGACTAGCGGGGAACACCGGGGAGCTGTTTTTT.

The chain links TRBV5-1 to TRBJ2-7, with 8 positions matching TRBD2. CDR3 size: 15 residues. J lost 2 bases, V lost 0 bases, and 4 bases had no gene match. Germline values: CDR1 SGHRS, CDR2 YFSETQ. CDR3 residues: CASSLGSGRAYEQYF. In nucleotides, the CDR3 is TGCGCCAGCAGCTTGGGAAGCGGGAGAGCCTACGAGCAGTACTTC.

The gene calls are TRBV27 and TRBJ1-2; D gene ambiguous. CDR1 and CDR2 from the germline V gene are MNHEY and SMNVEV (reference sequence). V was trimmed by 8 bases and J by 4 bases, leaving 14 bases between them. CDR3 length equals 13 residues. The CDR3 DNA reads as TGTGCCAGCTCCCCTTCTTGGAGCTATGGCTACACCTTC. This encodes CASSPSWSYGYTF.

This clone showed up many times. The chain uses TRBV2 and TRBJ1-2; 10 nucleotides line up with TRBD1. Trimming removed 8 bases from V and 1 base from J; junction bases left unmatched: 10. The CDR3 runs 16 residues. Germline CDR1 and CDR2: SNHLY and FYNNEI. The CDR3 nucleotides are TGTGCCAGCGTCGGGACAGGGGAGACGGTTAACTATGGCTACACCTTC. This sequence encodes CASVGTGETVNYGYTF.

This rearrangement joins TRBV10-3 to TRBJ2-2; 7 nucleotides agree with TRBD1. Per the germline V gene, CDR1 is ENHRY and CDR2 is SYGVKD. Trimming took 10 bases from V and 0 from J; bases not matched to a gene: 2. CDR3 length: 13 residues. In DNA, the CDR3 is TGTGCCACCGGACAGGCGAACACCGGGGAGCTGTTTTTT. Translation: CATGQANTGELFF.

This clone was counted once. The V and J genes are TRBV19 and TRBJ2-7, with D unresolved. The CDR3 is made up of 15 amino acids. The germline CDR1 and CDR2 sequences are LNHDA and SQIVND (reference sequence). Trimming cost V 5 bases and J 6 bases, with 20 bases left between them. CDR3 DNA: TGTGCCAGTAGTGAGATTGGGTACGGAGCGTCCGAGCAGTACTTC. This codes for CASSEIGYGASEQYF.

The sample holds a few counts of this clone. The chain links TRBV6-2 or TRBV6-3 to TRBJ2-1; 7 bases map to TRBD2. Germline CDR1 is MNHEY and CDR2 is SVGEGT. The V segment lost 2 bases and the J segment 5 bases; nucleotides outside the gene matches: 9. CDR3 length: 16 amino acids. The CDR3 nucleotides are TGTGCCAGCAGTTACGGGCCTAGCGGATTACACAATGAGCAGTTCTTC. Encoded protein: CASSYGPSGLHNEQFF.

This clone was seen once. The gene calls are TRBV15 and TRBJ2-1; 8 bases are a match to TRBD2. CDR3 length: 16 amino acids. V lost 3 bases to trimming and J lost 4 bases; unmatched junction nucleotides: 8. CDR1 and CDR2 (germline): LNHNV, YYDKDF (reference sequence). The CDR3 DNA follows: TGTGCCACCAGCAGGGGGCTGGGCGGGAGGTACAATGAGCAGTTCTTC. This codes for CATSRGLGGRYNEQFF.

The genes are TRBV30 and TRBJ2-7; D may be TRBD2 (7 bases). V gave up 6 bases and J gave up 5 bases, with 20 bases separating them. CDR1 is GTSNPN and CDR2 is SVGIG in the germline V gene (reference sequence). CDR3 length: 14 residues. CDR3 DNA: TGTGCCTGTGGACTAGTAGGGGGACCGAACGAGCAGTACTTC. Its protein product is CACGLVGGPNEQYF.